This T cell receptor (beta chain) was captured in a study of shared clonotypes between healthy human individuals. Study-level results: Specimens sampled were limited to blood, with tissue repertoires likely differing. Enrolling few donors narrowed the genetic and exposure-history diversity that was represented.

With unsorted samples, genomic DNA was obtained from about 90 million PBMCs. CDR1 and CDR2 from the germline V gene are SGHRS and YFSETQ. Trimming took 0 bases from V and 5 from J, leaving 17 bases between them. The CDR3 totals 16 residues. The quantity of DNA used in unsorted PBMC replicate PCRs was approximately 300 ng, corresponding to 25,000 to 30,000 T cell genomes. Generated by immunoSEQ multiplex PCR, the TCRdb table keeps only in-frame clones and is missing some. The profile shows fewer than 650,000 clones, approximately 80% of them singletons. On this clone itself: Antigen specificity is unknown.

This receptor was identified in a woman aged 40 to 49 in good health. Some clones in this sample may be carry-over from other donors' samples. This chain uses TRBV5-1 with TRBJ2-5, with D possibly TRBD2 on 6 matching bases. Source material: PBMCs. CDR3 DNA: TGCGCCAGCAGCTTGGACCCCACGGGAGTCGGGGAGACCCAGTACTTC. This encodes CASSLDPTGVGETQYF.